This T cell receptor (beta chain) stems from a study of shared clonotypes between healthy human individuals. A CD45RA-negative memory subset and a CD45RA+ naive subset were separated from the CD4+ cells. CDR1 and CDR2 from the germline V gene are ENHRY and SYGVKD. This CDR3 comprises 13 residues. V was pared by 6 bases and J by 8 bases, with 5 bases of the junction left unmatched. Repertoires were generated with immunoSEQ multiplex PCR, while TCRdb's copy carries only in-frame clones and drops some. The profile covers 2,500,000 or so clones, with approximately 94% appearing a single time and around 0.14% taken by the ten largest.

The clonotype was recovered from a young man in good health. The chain recombines TRBV10-3 with TRBJ2-1, with TRBD2 identical over 9 bases. The source material was naive CD4+ T cells sorted from blood. Described subset: CD45RA+ positively selected. The CDR3: CAIRPGTSYEQFF. The CDR3 DNA is TGTGCCATCAGGCCCGGGACTAGCTATGAGCAGTTCTTC.